This T cell receptor (beta chain) emerged from a study of blood T cell repertoires in COVID-19. This CDR3 is built from 14 residues. CDR1 is SGHTA, CDR2 FQGNSA, per germline. V lost 5 bases and J 0 bases, leaving 9 bases between the germline ends. The protocol was immunoSEQ multiplex PCR, while the TCRdb copy is restricted to in-frame clones and leaves out a portion. This table holds under 140,000 clones, approximately 82% found once. The origin of this receptor is a woman older than 75 with acute or convalescent COVID-19. J is TRBJ2-3 and V is TRBV7-2; possibly TRBD2 for D (5 bases). Sequencing was performed on peripheral blood. The CDR3 nucleotides read TGTGCCAGCAGCCCTAGCTCCAGCACAGATACGCAGTATTTT. As protein: CASSPSSSTDTQYF.